These 18 T cell receptor beta chains share one sample of origin, sequenced in a study of OX40 agonist ivuxolimab in advanced cancers. The data were produced by immunoSEQ multiplex PCR, yet TCRdb's version contains in-frame clones alone and is incomplete. The profile shows about 42,000 clones, over 65% of them singletons. Sequenced material: CD4+ or CD8+ T cells sorted from blood, taken in a trial of the OX40 agonist ivuxolimab. The receptors originated from an adult with an advanced solid tumor such as melanoma, head and neck, liver or kidney cancer.

The chain links TRBV28 to TRBJ2-7; D is uncertain. Germline-derived CDR1 and CDR2 are MDHEN and SYDVKM. V was clipped by 6 bases and J by 1 base, with 10 bases between them. This CDR3 has 13 residues. CDR3 protein: CASSKGYSYEQYF. For the CDR3, the DNA is TGTGCCAGCAGCAAGGGTTATTCCTACGAGCAGTACTTC. Looking up the rest from reference TRBV28 and TRBJ2-7 gives the full variable domain: DVKVTQSSRYLVKRTGEKVFLECVQDMDHENMFWYRQDPGLGLRLIYFSYDVKMKEKGDIPEGYSVSREKKERFSLILESASTNQTSMYLCASSKGYSYEQYFGPGTRLTVT.

V gene TRBV7-2 combines with J gene TRBJ2-2; tentative D call: TRBD1 (5 bases). The V end was cut by 5 bases, the J end by 4 bases, with 14 bases between. The germline CDR1 and CDR2 sequences are SGHTA and FQGNSA. The length of the CDR3 is 15 residues. CDR3 in DNA: TGTGCCAGCAGCCAGCTGGGGCAGGGCACCGGGGAGCTGTTTTTT. Translation: CASSQLGQGTGELFF.

The chain recombines TRBV7-2 with TRBJ1-2; maybe TRBD1 (6 bases). The CDR3 has 18 amino acids. Trimming removed 2 bases from V and 1 base from J, with 20 bases in between. Germline values: CDR1 SGHTA, CDR2 FQGNSA. Here the CDR3 reads CASSLQSGEVGNNYGYTF. CDR3 DNA: TGTGCCAGCAGCTTACAATCAGGGGAGGTGGGGAATAACTATGGCTACACCTTC.

The CDR3 DNA is TGCGCCAGCAGCCAAGATGCCACAGGGTACAATGAGCAGTTCTTC. The encoded protein is CASSQDATGYNEQFF. The rearrangement links TRBV4-1 to TRBJ2-1; tentative D call: TRBD1 (6 bases). The CDR3 is 15 residues long. Germline values: CDR1 MGHRA, CDR2 YSYEKL. The V end lost 0 bases, the J end lost 4 bases, and 10 bases lay between the germline ends.

The V gene is TRBV9, the J gene TRBJ2-7; 7 bases map to TRBD2. The CDR3 has 16 residues. The ends lost 1 base at V and 0 bases at J; junction bases unmatched: 7. Per the germline V gene, CDR1 is SGDLS and CDR2 is YYNGEE. CDR3 in DNA: TGTGCCAGCAGCGTATCAAGCGGGGATGCCTCCTACGAGCAGTACTTC. This codes for CASSVSSGDASYEQYF. Combining the CDR3 with reference TRBV9 and TRBJ2-7 gives the whole variable domain DSGVTQTPKHLITATGQRVTLRCSPRSGDLSVYWYQQSLDQGLQFLIQYYNGEERAKGNILERFSAQQFPDLHSELNLSSLELGDSALYFCASSVSSGDASYEQYFGPGTRLTVT.

The table lists this clone with a count of one. The J gene is TRBJ1-2, the V gene TRBV23-1; D remains ambiguous. TRBV23-1 is an ORF for which the function is uncertain. Trimming removed 8 bases from V and 4 bases from J, with 17 bases in between. The CDR3 contains 14 residues. CDR3 in amino acids: CASHPFPGSYGYTF. The CDR3 nucleotides are TGCGCCAGCCATCCCTTCCCGGGCAGCTATGGCTACACCTTC.

V usage is TRBV28 and J usage is TRBJ2-1; possible D gene TRBD1, 6 bases. CDR1 is MDHEN, CDR2 SYDVKM, per germline. V dropped 5 bases and J dropped 5 bases, with 19 bases sitting between them. The CDR3 totals 16 residues. The CDR3 sequence is CASSPDLRDKDNEQFF. CDR3 in DNA: TGTGCCAGCAGTCCCGACCTACGGGACAAAGACAATGAGCAGTTCTTC. Based on the CDR3 plus reference TRBV28 and TRBJ2-1, the full variable domain is DVKVTQSSRYLVKRTGEKVFLECVQDMDHENMFWYRQDPGLGLRLIYFSYDVKMKEKGDIPEGYSVSREKKERFSLILESASTNQTSMYLCASSPDLRDKDNEQFFGPGTRLTVL.

This clone was observed once. The rearrangement joins TRBV10-3 to TRBJ2-2; possibly TRBD2 for D (6 bases). This CDR3 comprises 12 residues. Germline CDR1 and CDR2: ENHRY and SYGVKD. The germline V and J ends were trimmed by 11 bases and 6 bases, with 13 bases remaining between them. Here the CDR3 reads CARGKGPGELFF. The CDR3 DNA follows: TGTGCCCGGGGGAAGGGACCCGGGGAGCTGTTTTTT.

This clone was counted between two and nine times. This rearrangement joins TRBV19 to TRBJ1-4; the D gene is possibly TRBD1 (5 bases). Germline V gene lookup returns CDR1 LNHDA and CDR2 SQIVND (reference sequence). Trimming stripped 1 base from V and 7 bases from J, with 10 bases between. This CDR3 is built from 14 residues. The CDR3 DNA follows: TGTGCCAGTAGTATAGGGGGCGTTCGTGAAAAACTGTTTTTT. Protein sequence: CASSIGGVREKLFF.

The gene calls are TRBV2 and TRBJ2-1; no firm D call. Germline V lookup: CDR1 SNHLY, CDR2 FYNNEI. V was clipped by 1 base and J by 7 bases, with 11 bases between them. The CDR3 contains 14 residues. Here the CDR3 DNA reads TGTGCCAGCAGTGAAGGCGCGGTGGGGAATGAGCAGTTCTTC. This encodes CASSEGAVGNEQFF.

The chain has TRBV27 and TRBJ2-1; D remains unclear. The CDR3 covers 13 residues. V lost 7 bases, J lost 7 bases, and 14 bases lay in between. Germline CDR1 and CDR2: MNHEY and SMNVEV (reference sequence). This CDR3 reads CASMRPMRNEQFF. CDR3 nucleotide sequence: TGTGCCAGCATGAGGCCCATGAGGAATGAGCAGTTCTTC.

This chain connects TRBV19 to TRBJ2-7; 7 bases are shared with TRBD1. CDR1 and CDR2 (germline): LNHDA, SQIVND (reference sequence). J lost 2 bases, V lost 6 bases, and 10 bases had no gene match. The CDR3 runs 15 residues. The CDR3 protein is CASSPAGGFPYEQYF. The CDR3 DNA reads as TGTGCCAGTAGCCCGGCAGGGGGTTTTCCCTACGAGCAGTACTTC.

The chain has TRBV7-2 and TRBJ2-7; TRBD2 might be the D (7 bases). Trimming stripped 5 bases from V and 5 bases from J, with 19 bases between. This CDR3 has 15 amino acids. Looked up from germline, CDR1 is SGHTA and CDR2 is FQGNSA. As DNA, the CDR3 is TGTGCCAGCAGCCAAGCGGGACAAAAGGGGAACGAGCAGTACTTC. This translates into CASSQAGQKGNEQYF.

The chain recombines TRBV6-4 with TRBJ2-1; 11 positions agree with TRBD2. The germline V gene has CDR1 MRHNA and CDR2 SNTAGT. The CDR3 has 15 residues. Trimming cost V 4 bases and J 7 bases; bases outside gene matches: 6. The CDR3 is CASSAGTSGINEQFF. CDR3 sequence (DNA): TGTGCCAGCAGTGCGGGGACTAGCGGCATAAATGAGCAGTTCTTC.

The chain links TRBV6-6 to TRBJ1-6; D is unclear. CDR1 MNHNY and CDR2 SVGAGI come from the germline V gene (reference sequence). V was pared by 6 bases and J by 10 bases, with 10 bases between. The CDR3 has 12 amino acids. The CDR3 sequence: CASRGTDSPLHF. The DNA of the CDR3 is TGTGCCAGCAGGGGCACGGACTCACCCCTCCACTTT.

The chain has TRBV28 and TRBJ2-5; D might be TRBD1 (5 bases). Looked up from germline, CDR1 is MDHEN and CDR2 is SYDVKM. The CDR3 sequence is 18 residues long. V lost 3 bases, J lost 5 bases, and 25 bases lay in between. The CDR3 spells CASSFTVGQGIMGETQYF. CDR3 nucleotide sequence: TGTGCCAGCAGTTTCACGGTAGGGCAGGGAATCATGGGGGAGACCCAGTACTTC.

The rearrangement joins TRBV9 to TRBJ2-5, with D unresolved. The CDR3 loop spans 16 amino acids. V was clipped by 3 bases and J by 2 bases, with 17 bases between them. The germline CDR1 and CDR2 sequences are SGDLS and YYNGEE. The CDR3 DNA is TGTGCCAGCAGCGCGTCAATCAATCTAGGGCAAGAGACCCAGTACTTC. This codes for CASSASINLGQETQYF.

The CDR3 is CASSVGHLANYGYTF. DNA of the CDR3: TGTGCCAGCAGCGTGGGACATCTAGCTAACTATGGCTACACCTTC. The chain uses TRBV9 and TRBJ1-2; D might be TRBD1 (6 bases). The CDR3 is made up of 15 amino acids. The germline V gene encodes CDR1 SGDLS and CDR2 YYNGEE. Trimming stripped 2 bases from V and 0 bases from J, with 11 bases between.